This T cell receptor (beta chain) stems from a study of T cells in Graves' hyperthyroidism and ophthalmopathy. Study-wide results and caveats: Most thyroid clonotypes with frequency above 0.001 were detected in blood.

Uncontrolled infection, other autoimmune disease, pregnancy or lactation barred patients from enrollment. Diagnostic decisions used clinical symptoms, serum thyroxine and TRAb, thyroid ultrasound and orbital computed tomography. This clonotype appeared many times. Its target is not known. Amplification targeted TCR beta CDR3 regions from RNA transcripts. Initially, a first-round RT-PCR of the TCR CDR3 employed the HTBI primer set. TCRdb reprocessed the multiplex PCR reads via MiXCR and lists one record per CDR3 protein. The table has 300,000 to 500,000 distinct CDR3 sequences, 11% to 15% seen once. The sequenced sample consisted of blood. The TCR sequence derives from a man aged 50 or older with Graves' ophthalmopathy.

The CDR3 here is CSASPSGEETQYF. The CDR3 DNA sequence: TGCAGTGCTAGCCCTAGCGGGGAAGAGACCCAGTACTTC. V is TRBV20-1 and J is TRBJ2-5; 9 nucleotides align to TRBD2. Germline CDR1 and CDR2: DFQATT and SNEGSKA (reference sequence). CDR3 length: 13 residues. J gave up 3 bases and V 3 bases, and 2 bases lay outside the gene matches.